These 8 T cell receptor beta chains were sequenced from one sample in a study of human T cells and chemical hapten exposure. TCRdb processed the RACE reads anew with MiXCR; each CDR3 protein has one entry. The repertoire consists of tens of thousands of distinct CDR3 sequences, with over 9.5% occurring once and the leading ten covering 15% to 20%. Time point: patch test 3, about 24 weeks after DPC sensitization. Regarding treatment: therapeutic diphenylcyclopropenone sensitization with weekly scalp DPC. The sample was whole blood, taken in connection with sensitization to the hapten diphenylcyclopropenone (DPC). These receptors all come from a woman aged 40-49 years with alopecia areata. Some clones in this sample may be carry-over from other donors' samples.

V is TRBV4-1 and J is TRBJ2-1; D is unclear. CDR3 length: 11 residues. Germline V gives CDR1 MGHRA, CDR2 YSYEKL. The V and J ends lost 4 bases and 10 bases respectively, with 8 bases between them. This CDR3 reads CASSLGKEQFF. The CDR3 nucleotides read TGCGCCAGCAGCCTAGGGAAAGAGCAGTTCTTC.

V gene TRBV20-1 combines with J gene TRBJ1-1, with a possible D match to TRBD1 (5 bases). The CDR3 contains 13 residues. V gave up 4 bases and J gave up 3 bases, with 12 bases separating them. Germline V gives CDR1 DFQATT, CDR2 SNEGSKA (reference sequence). CDR3 coding DNA: TGCAGTGCTACCGGGACGACTCACACTGAAGCTTTCTTT. It encodes CSATGTTHTEAFF.

A single count supports this clonotype. This chain joins TRBV10-3 and TRBJ1-1; D gene uncertain. Germline lookup yields CDR1 ENHRY and CDR2 SYGVKD. V was clipped by 3 bases and J by 0 bases, with 2 bases between them. The CDR3 loop spans 12 amino acids. DNA of the CDR3: TGTGCCATCAGTGAAGTGAACACTGAAGCTTTCTTT. Translated: CAISEVNTEAFF.

This clonotype was seen ten or more times. The V and J genes are TRBV18 and TRBJ2-3, with TRBD1 identical over 11 bases. The trim removed 6 bases at V and 6 bases at J, leaving 11 bases unmatched. CDR1 is KGHSH and CDR2 is LQKENI in the germline V gene. The CDR3 has 16 amino acids. The CDR3 sequence is CASSPWDRGNADTQYF. The CDR3 DNA reads TGTGCCAGCTCTCCATGGGACAGGGGGAATGCGGATACGCAGTATTTT.

J is TRBJ2-7 and V is TRBV20-1; TRBD2 matches 8 bases. The CDR3 consists of 14 residues. The germline CDR1 and CDR2 sequences are DFQATT and SNEGSKA (reference sequence). V gave up 5 bases and J gave up 3 bases; unmatched junction bases: 9. CDR3 DNA sequence: TGCAGTGCTGAAACCGGGACTAGTCTCTACGAGCAGTACTTC. Translated, it gives CSAETGTSLYEQYF.

The V call is TRBV7-2, the J call TRBJ2-1; 12 bases agree with TRBD2. The junction had 11 bases not matched to a gene; V was cut back by 5 bases and J by 3 bases. Germline loops: CDR1 SGHTA, CDR2 FQGNSA. CDR3 size: 18 residues. The CDR3 sequence is CASSPGGLAGPLYNEQFF. For the CDR3, the DNA is TGTGCCAGCAGCCCGGGGGGACTAGCGGGCCCCCTCTACAATGAGCAGTTCTTC.

Within the sample, this clonotype is medium-sized. The gene calls are TRBV6-4 and TRBJ2-2, with D perhaps TRBD1 (5 bases). The CDR3 extends over 16 amino acids. From germline, CDR1 is MRHNA and CDR2 SNTAGT. Trimming took off 5 bases at V and 0 bases at J, with 13 bases between the two ends. CDR3: CASSSADRPNTGELFF. The CDR3 DNA reads as TGTGCCAGCAGTAGCGCCGACAGACCGAACACCGGGGAGCTGTTTTTT.

This clonotype was seen only a few times. The chain has TRBV3-1 and TRBJ2-3, with unresolved D. The CDR3 contains 12 residues. Trimming removed 6 bases at V and 4 bases at J, with 8 bases between. CDR1 is LGHDT and CDR2 is YNNKEL in the germline V gene (reference sequence). The CDR3 region has the DNA TGTGCCAGCAGTCAAAACCCAGATACGCAGTATTTT. This sequence encodes CASSQNPDTQYF.